Each of the 23 T cell receptor beta chains below was sequenced from the same sample in a study of beta chain features in type 1 diabetes (dated by TCRdb to between 2017 and 2018). Beyond this particular receptor, the publication reports: A moderate but significant shortening of TCRB CDR3 length was observed in type 1 diabetes patients in all four CD4+ subsets.

Libraries were made using the immunoSEQ multiplex PCR assay. The entire amount of isolated RNA was reverse transcribed using the High Capacity cDNA Reverse Transcription Kit, so the sequenced TCRB transcripts were expressed ones. TCRdb holds this immuneACCESS table with in-frame rearrangements only. Some clones are missing; in checked studies, unresolved V genes explain under half, and the rest has no known cause. A total of 500,000 to 800,000 clones appear in this sample, 12% of them only once. More than 0.09% of the sample comes from the top ten. Their specific antigens are unknown. The sequenced material came from naive CD4+ T cells from blood. What this sample's cell subset or site label stands for: true naive CD4+ T cells. Every receptor here comes from a man in his thirties or forties with type 1 diabetes.

This clone was observed a handful of times. CDR3 region: CASSVGAGPGQPQHF. CDR3 nucleotide sequence: TGTGCCAGCAGCGTAGGGGCAGGCCCCGGGCAGCCCCAGCATTTT. The chain joins TRBV9 to TRBJ1-5; D not resolved. The CDR3 spans 15 residues. V gave up 0 bases and J gave up 7 bases, with 14 bases separating them. CDR1 SGDLS and CDR2 YYNGEE come from the germline V gene.

This clone was counted between two and nine times. V and J are TRBV4-2 and TRBJ1-2; D not certain. V lost 0 bases to trimming and J lost 10 bases, with 18 bases between them. This CDR3 has 15 residues. The germline CDR1 and CDR2 sequences are LGHNA and YNFKEQ. The CDR3 DNA follows: TGTGCCAGCAGCCAAGATCTTCGGGGTTCTATTGACTACACCTTC. This translates into CASSQDLRGSIDYTF.

This clone was seen a few times. The chain has TRBV20-1 and TRBJ1-6; perhaps TRBD1 as D (5 bases). V gave up 5 bases and J gave up 15 bases, with 14 bases separating them. Germline lookup yields CDR1 DFQATT and CDR2 SNEGSKA (reference sequence). CDR3 length: 11 residues. CDR3 in amino acids: CSAPILGVLHF. The CDR3 region has the DNA TGCAGTGCTCCGATTCTAGGGGTCCTCCACTTT.

Remarks on this clone: Other DNA sequences of this sample code for an identical CDR3. This chain uses TRBV18 with TRBJ2-3; D possibly corresponds to TRBD1 (5 bases). The CDR3 length is 14 residues. V was clipped by 5 bases and J by 5 bases, with 14 bases between them. Germline V gene lookup returns CDR1 KGHSH and CDR2 LQKENI. The CDR3 is CASSTGGAVDTQYF. Here the CDR3 DNA reads TGTGCCAGCTCAACTGGTGGGGCGGTAGATACGCAGTATTTT. Looking up the rest from reference TRBV18 and TRBJ2-3 gives the full variable domain: NAGVMQNPRHLVRRRGQEARLRCSPMKGHSHVYWYRQLPEEGLKFMVYLQKENIIDESGMPKERFSAEFPKEGPSILRIQQVVRGDSAAYFCASSTGGAVDTQYFGPGTRLTVL.

V usage is TRBV6-1 and J usage is TRBJ1-1; D is undetermined. Germline-derived CDR1 and CDR2 are MNHNS and SASEGT. The CDR3 spans 14 residues. With 3 bases removed from V and 0 bases from J, the gap between germline ends came to 8 bases. CDR3 sequence (DNA): TGTGCCAGCAGTGAGGAAGGGTTGAACACTGAAGCTTTCTTT. Its translation is CASSEEGLNTEAFF.

In its sample, this clone was seen a few times. The chain uses TRBV30 and TRBJ1-6, with 8 bases lining up with TRBD1. The CDR3 spans 14 residues. The germline V gene has CDR1 GTSNPN and CDR2 SVGIG (reference sequence). V shed 2 bases, J shed 9 bases, and the junction held 6 bases outside the gene matches. The CDR3 DNA reads as TGTGCCTGGAGTCGAGGACAGGGAGGTTCACCCCTCCACTTT. It codes for CAWSRGQGGSPLHF. Full variable domain (outside the CDR3, taken from reference TRBV30 and TRBJ1-6): SQTIHQWPATLVQPVGSPLSLECTVEGTSNPNLYWYRQAAGRGLQLLFYSVGIGQISSEVPQNLSASRPQDRQFILSSKKLLLSDSGFYLCAWSRGQGGSPLHFGNGTRLTVT.

The rearrangement uses TRBV14 and TRBJ2-7, with D perhaps matching TRBD1 (6 bases). CDR3 length equals 12 residues. Germline V gene lookup returns CDR1 SGHDN and CDR2 FVKESK. Trimming removed 3 bases at V and 9 bases at J, with 12 bases between. The CDR3 here is CASSHTGYGQYF. CDR3 in DNA: TGTGCCAGCAGCCACACAGGGTATGGGCAGTACTTC.

This chain connects TRBV7-2 to TRBJ2-3; 7 nucleotides line up with TRBD1. Germline V gene sequence: CDR1 SGHTA, CDR2 FQGNSA. There are 15 residues in the CDR3. With 5 bases clipped from V and 4 bases from J, the junction kept 9 bases outside the gene matches. CDR3 nucleotide sequence: TGTGCCAGCAGCCGACTCATGGGACAGTCAGATACGCAGTATTTT. As protein: CASSRLMGQSDTQYF. The full variable domain, its missing parts supplied by reference TRBV7-2 and TRBJ2-3, is GAGVSQSPSNKVTEKGKDVELRCDPISGHTALYWYRQSLGQGLEFLIYFQGNSAPDKSGLPSDRFSAERTGGSVSTLTIQRTQQEDSAVYLCASSRLMGQSDTQYFGPGTRLTVL.

This clone has just a few counts. The rearrangement uses TRBV7-2 and TRBJ2-3; the D gene is possibly TRBD1 (6 bases). This CDR3 contains 15 residues. The germline CDR1 and CDR2 sequences are SGHTA and FQGNSA. V was pared by 3 bases and J by 3 bases, with 13 bases between. This CDR3 reads CASSFQGPVTDTQYF. In DNA form, the CDR3 reads TGTGCCAGCAGCTTTCAGGGGCCGGTGACAGATACGCAGTATTTT.

Only a few counts were recorded for this clone. The rearrangement links TRBV30 to TRBJ1-5; tentative D call: TRBD1 (5 bases). The CDR3 loop spans 13 amino acids. The germline CDR1 and CDR2 sequences are GTSNPN and SVGIG (reference sequence). V was trimmed by 3 bases and J by 5 bases, leaving 11 bases between them. The CDR3 region has the DNA TGTGCCTGGAGCGGCGGGGCCGATCAGCCCCAGCATTTT. Amino acid sequence: CAWSGGADQPQHF. Based on the CDR3 plus reference TRBV30 and TRBJ1-5, the full variable domain is SQTIHQWPATLVQPVGSPLSLECTVEGTSNPNLYWYRQAAGRGLQLLFYSVGIGQISSEVPQNLSASRPQDRQFILSSKKLLLSDSGFYLCAWSGGADQPQHFGDGTRLSIL.

This clone was found a few times. This sequence joins TRBV9 and TRBJ1-5; D unresolved. This CDR3 region has 14 residues. Trimming took off 5 bases at V and 5 bases at J, with 14 bases between the two ends. In germline, CDR1 is SGDLS, CDR2 YYNGEE. The CDR3 region is CASSLSGWDQPQHF. In DNA form, the CDR3 reads TGTGCCAGCAGTCTAAGTGGGTGGGATCAGCCCCAGCATTTT.

This clone was recorded a few times. The V and J genes are TRBV5-6 and TRBJ1-1; the D gene is possibly TRBD1 (5 bases). Trimming shortened V by 2 bases and J by 6 bases, and 14 bases separated the two germline ends. This CDR3 comprises 14 residues. CDR1 and CDR2 from the germline V gene are SGHDT and YYEEEE. The CDR3 region has the DNA TGTGCCAGCAGCTTACAGGATCCTCAGCCTGAAGCTTTCTTT. This translates into CASSLQDPQPEAFF.

This clone has a handful of counts. V is TRBV4-3 and J is TRBJ1-2; D not certain. This CDR3 has 15 amino acids. CDR1 and CDR2 (germline): LGHNA, YSLEER. V shed 0 bases and J shed 3 bases, with 11 bases lying between them. CDR3 residues: CASSQERRGDYGYTF. For the CDR3, the DNA is TGCGCCAGCAGCCAAGAACGGCGCGGGGACTATGGCTACACCTTC.

CDR3 sequence (DNA): TGTGCCAGCACCTCGGGAGGTCTGGGTCAGCCCCAGCATTTT. This encodes CASTSGGLGQPQHF. The J gene is TRBJ1-5, the V gene TRBV6-1; D gene uncertain. V was trimmed by 7 bases and J by 6 bases, leaving 16 bases between them. Germline lookup yields CDR1 MNHNS and CDR2 SASEGT. The CDR3 spans 14 residues.

The chain links TRBV29-1 to TRBJ1-6; 7 bases fit TRBD1. V lost 7 bases, J lost 5 bases, and 5 bases stayed unmatched. The CDR3 has 13 residues. Germline CDR1 is SQVTM and CDR2 is ANQGSEA. The DNA for the CDR3 is TGCAGCGGACGGGACAGCGATAATTCACCCCTCCACTTT. This sequence encodes CSGRDSDNSPLHF.

For this clone: The sample contains more than one DNA sequence encoding this CDR3. The chain joins TRBV18 to TRBJ1-1; D gene ambiguous. This CDR3 region has 13 residues. Germline V gene sequence: CDR1 KGHSH, CDR2 LQKENI. Trimming removed 3 bases from V and 3 bases from J, with 8 bases in between. Here the CDR3 DNA reads TGTGCCAGCTCACCTGTCGGGGACACTGAAGCTTTCTTT. Translating it yields CASSPVGDTEAFF.

Only a few counts were recorded for this clone. The genes are TRBV7-9 and TRBJ1-1, with TRBD1 matching over 9 bases. Germline-derived CDR1 and CDR2 are SEHNR and FQNEAQ (reference sequence). Trimming cost V 1 base and J 5 bases; bases outside gene matches: 11. The CDR3 runs to 17 residues. The DNA for the CDR3 is TGTGCCAGCAGCTTAGTACTGGGACAGGGAAGAGGAACTGAAGCTTTCTTT. Translating it yields CASSLVLGQGRGTEAFF. Full variable domain (missing parts from reference TRBV7-9 and TRBJ1-1): DTGVSQNPRHKITKRGQNVTFRCDPISEHNRLYWYRQTLGQGPEFLTYFQNEAQLEKSRLLSDRFSAERPKGSFSTLEIQRTEQGDSAMYLCASSLVLGQGRGTEAFFGQGTRLTVV.

This chain links TRBV5-1 with TRBJ1-4; a possible D gene is TRBD1 (6 bases). CDR1 and CDR2 (germline): SGHRS, YFSETQ. V lost 4 bases and J 3 bases, leaving 7 bases between the germline ends. This CDR3 spans 13 amino acids. The CDR3 DNA reads as TGCGCCAGCAGCGGACAGTCTAATGAAAAACTGTTTTTT. Translating it yields CASSGQSNEKLFF.

The chain is built from TRBV7-9 and TRBJ2-3; tentative D call: TRBD2 (6 bases). The germline V gene encodes CDR1 SEHNR and CDR2 FQNEAQ (reference sequence). The CDR3 is 16 amino acids. The V gene lost 1 base and the J gene lost 0 bases, with 11 bases spanning the gap. CDR3 in amino acids: CASSLGASASTDTQYF. The DNA of the CDR3 is TGTGCCAGCAGCTTAGGGGCTAGCGCGAGCACAGATACGCAGTATTTT.

This clone was seen more than once but under ten times. This rearrangement joins TRBV28 to TRBJ2-4; D call uncertain. CDR1 MDHEN and CDR2 SYDVKM come from the germline V gene. The CDR3 has 14 amino acids. V shed 6 bases and J shed 1 base, with 10 bases lying between them. CDR3 sequence: CASRDGGAKNIQYF. CDR3 coding DNA: TGTGCCAGCAGGGATGGCGGTGCCAAAAACATTCAGTACTTC. Full variable domain (remainder filled in from reference TRBV28 and TRBJ2-4): DVKVTQSSRYLVKRTGEKVFLECVQDMDHENMFWYRQDPGLGLRLIYFSYDVKMKEKGDIPEGYSVSREKKERFSLILESASTNQTSMYLCASRDGGAKNIQYFGAGTRLSVL.

The chain carries TRBV9 and TRBJ2-7, with D perhaps matching TRBD2 (6 bases). The V and J ends lost 0 bases and 7 bases respectively, with 17 bases between them. The CDR3 consists of 15 residues. Germline CDR1 is SGDLS and CDR2 is YYNGEE. CDR3 residues: CASSVVPGGSGEQYF. As DNA, the CDR3 is TGTGCCAGCAGCGTAGTTCCCGGGGGAAGTGGAGAGCAGTACTTC. The variable domain in full, completed from reference TRBV9 and TRBJ2-7, reads DSGVTQTPKHLITATGQRVTLRCSPRSGDLSVYWYQQSLDQGLQFLIQYYNGEERAKGNILERFSAQQFPDLHSELNLSSLELGDSALYFCASSVVPGGSGEQYFGPGTRLTVT.

This chain joins TRBV7-9 and TRBJ1-5, with TRBD1 matching over 7 bases. Germline assignment: CDR1 SEHNR and CDR2 FQNEAQ (reference sequence). The ends lost 1 base at V and 5 bases at J; junction bases unmatched: 5. CDR3 length equals 15 residues. The DNA for the CDR3 is TGTGCCAGCAGCTTAGAGGAGGGGGCGGATCAGCCCCAGCATTTT. Translated: CASSLEEGADQPQHF. The whole variable domain, filled in from reference TRBV7-9 and TRBJ1-5, reads DTGVSQNPRHKITKRGQNVTFRCDPISEHNRLYWYRQTLGQGPEFLTYFQNEAQLEKSRLLSDRFSAERPKGSFSTLEIQRTEQGDSAMYLCASSLEEGADQPQHFGDGTRLSIL.

This rearrangement joins TRBV7-2 to TRBJ2-7; D unclear. The germline V gene has CDR1 SGHTA and CDR2 FQGNSA. The ends were cut back, 2 bases at V and 4 bases at J, with 18 bases in the middle. CDR3 length: 16 residues. The CDR3 here is CASSLNGSPGRYEQYF. For the CDR3, the DNA is TGTGCCAGCAGCTTAAACGGCAGTCCCGGTCGATACGAGCAGTACTTC.